This TCR beta chain comes out of a study of blood T cell repertoires in COVID-19. There are 12 residues in the CDR3. V gave up 5 bases and J gave up 7 bases, with 12 bases separating them. Germline-derived CDR1 and CDR2 are SGHDT and YYEEEE. This table comes from immunoSEQ multiplex PCR, and its TCRdb copy is limited to in-frame clones, with some not included. This table has under 150,000 clones, approximately 80% appearing once. The chain is built from TRBV5-6 and TRBJ1-2, with D unclear. This receptor was taken from a man aged 50 to 60 in a cohort exposed to, infected with or recovered from COVID-19 (not recorded which). The material sequenced was PBMCs or T cells enriched from blood (not recorded which). The CDR3 spells CASRSLSTGYTF. For the CDR3, the DNA is TGTGCCAGCAGGTCCCTGAGTACTGGCTACACCTTC.